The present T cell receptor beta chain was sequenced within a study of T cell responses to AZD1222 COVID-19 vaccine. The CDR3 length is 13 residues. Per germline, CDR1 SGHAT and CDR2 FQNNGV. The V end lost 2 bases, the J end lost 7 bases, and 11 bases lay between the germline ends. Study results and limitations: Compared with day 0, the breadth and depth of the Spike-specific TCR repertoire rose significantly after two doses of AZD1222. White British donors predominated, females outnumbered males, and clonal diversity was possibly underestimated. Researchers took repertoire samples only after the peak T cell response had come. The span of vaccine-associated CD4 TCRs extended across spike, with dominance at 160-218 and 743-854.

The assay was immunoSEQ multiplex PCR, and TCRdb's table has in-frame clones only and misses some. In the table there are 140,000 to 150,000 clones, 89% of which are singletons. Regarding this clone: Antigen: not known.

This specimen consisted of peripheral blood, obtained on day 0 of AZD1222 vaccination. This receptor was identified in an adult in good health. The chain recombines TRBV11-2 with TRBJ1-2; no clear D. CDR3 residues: CASSLPHSGGYTF. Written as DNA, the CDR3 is TGTGCCAGCAGCTTACCACACTCGGGTGGCTACACCTTC.